This T cell receptor (beta chain) was recovered during a study of blood T cells in healthy people across ages. This clonotype was found many times. The authors ran a second PCR of roughly 6 to 11 cycles using a sample-barcoded 5' primer and a J-beta primer mix. TCRdb itself ran the 5' RACE reads through MiXCR, one entry per CDR3 protein. In the table there are about 780,000 distinct CDR3 sequences, around 24% of which are singletons. V gave up 6 bases and J gave up 3 bases, with 9 bases separating them. Germline V lookup: CDR1 WNHNN, CDR2 SYGVQD (reference sequence). The CDR3 covers 12 residues. The sample was also reused in another study, on T cells of mothers and their children.

The receptor comes from a boy aged 5-17 years in good health. Sample: blood. The chain is built from TRBV10-1 and TRBJ2-7, with no clear D. CDR3 residues: CASSSGLYEQYF. In nucleotides, the CDR3 is TGCGCCAGCAGCTCGGGCCTCTACGAGCAGTACTTC.